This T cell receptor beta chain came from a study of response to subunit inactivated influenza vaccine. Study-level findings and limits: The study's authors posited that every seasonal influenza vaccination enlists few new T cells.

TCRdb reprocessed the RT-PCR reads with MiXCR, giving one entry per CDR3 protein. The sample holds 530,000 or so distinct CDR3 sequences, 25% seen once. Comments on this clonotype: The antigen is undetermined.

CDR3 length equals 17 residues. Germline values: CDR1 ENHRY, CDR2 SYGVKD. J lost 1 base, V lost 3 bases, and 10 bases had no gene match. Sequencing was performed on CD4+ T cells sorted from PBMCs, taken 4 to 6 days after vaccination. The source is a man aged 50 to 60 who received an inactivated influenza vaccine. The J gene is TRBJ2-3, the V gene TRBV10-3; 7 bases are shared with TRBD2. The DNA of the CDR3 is TGTGCCATCAGTGATGCTAGCGGTGTTTGGGGCACAGATACGCAGTATTTT. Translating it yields CAISDASGVWGTDTQYF.